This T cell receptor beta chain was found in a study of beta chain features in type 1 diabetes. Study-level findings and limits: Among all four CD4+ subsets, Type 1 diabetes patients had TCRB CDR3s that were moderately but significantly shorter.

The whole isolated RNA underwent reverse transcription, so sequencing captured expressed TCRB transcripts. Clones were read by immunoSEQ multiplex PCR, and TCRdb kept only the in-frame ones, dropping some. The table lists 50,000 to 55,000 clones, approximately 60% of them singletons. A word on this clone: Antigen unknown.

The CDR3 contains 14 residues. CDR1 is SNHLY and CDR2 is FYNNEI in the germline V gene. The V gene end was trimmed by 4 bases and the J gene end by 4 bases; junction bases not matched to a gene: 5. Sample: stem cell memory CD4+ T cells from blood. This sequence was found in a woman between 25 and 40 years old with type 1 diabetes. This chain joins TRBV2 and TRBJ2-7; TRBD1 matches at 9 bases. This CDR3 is CASSVVTGGYEQYF. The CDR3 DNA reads TGTGCCAGCAGTGTTGTGACAGGGGGGTACGAGCAGTACTTC.